These 24 T cell receptor beta chains came from one sample sequenced in a study of blood T cell repertoires in COVID-19. The repertoire was sequenced with immunoSEQ multiplex PCR; TCRdb's copy has only in-frame clones and lacks some. The sample consists of more than 85,000 clones, less than 90% of them appearing once. Sequencing input: peripheral blood. The receptors here all came from a woman between 55 and 75 years old with acute or convalescent COVID-19.

This clone has a single count. This chain connects TRBV15 to TRBJ1-2; D is perhaps TRBD1 (5 bases). Germline V CDR1 and CDR2: LNHNV, YYDKDF (reference sequence). This CDR3 is 14 amino acids long. Deletions cut 1 base from V and 4 bases from J, with 10 bases between. This chain's CDR3 is CATSRVSGGYGYTF. CDR3 nucleotide sequence: TGTGCCACCAGCAGAGTTTCGGGGGGCTATGGCTACACCTTC.

J is TRBJ1-2 and V is TRBV7-2; D is possibly TRBD1 (6 bases). This CDR3 has 14 amino acids. V lost 2 bases and J 8 bases, leaving 15 bases between the germline ends. Germline V gene lookup returns CDR1 SGHTA and CDR2 FQGNSA. CDR3 amino acids: CASSLFSTGLGYTF. The CDR3 DNA reads TGTGCCAGCAGCTTATTCTCTACAGGGCTGGGCTACACCTTC. Complete variable domain (other parts from reference TRBV7-2 and TRBJ1-2): GAGVSQSPSNKVTEKGKDVELRCDPISGHTALYWYRQSLGQGLEFLIYFQGNSAPDKSGLPSDRFSAERTGGSVSTLTIQRTQQEDSAVYLCASSLFSTGLGYTFGSGTRLTVV.

V usage is TRBV15 and J usage is TRBJ2-3; the match to TRBD1 covers 10 bases. V shed 0 bases, J shed 3 bases, and the junction held 3 bases outside the gene matches. The CDR3 extends over 16 amino acids. Looked up from germline, CDR1 is LNHNV and CDR2 is YYDKDF (reference sequence). CDR3 DNA sequence: TGTGCCACCAGCAGAGAGGACAGGGGGTGGACAGATACGCAGTATTTT. Its translation: CATSREDRGWTDTQYF.

The gene calls are TRBV28 and TRBJ1-5, with TRBD1 identical over 9 bases. V was clipped by 9 bases and J by 7 bases; unmatched bases: 13. CDR3 length: 15 residues. CDR1 and CDR2 from the germline V gene are MDHEN and SYDVKM. CDR3 bases: TGTGCCAGTCGGGGCGGGACAGGGCTCGTCCAGCCCCAGCATTTT. Residues: CASRGGTGLVQPQHF. The full variable domain, rest sourced from reference TRBV28 and TRBJ1-5, is DVKVTQSSRYLVKRTGEKVFLECVQDMDHENMFWYRQDPGLGLRLIYFSYDVKMKEKGDIPEGYSVSREKKERFSLILESASTNQTSMYLCASRGGTGLVQPQHFGDGTRLSIL.

V gene TRBV30 combines with J gene TRBJ1-2; D is unclear. V was shortened by 2 bases and J by 4 bases, with 11 bases between the two germline ends. Looked up from germline, CDR1 is GTSNPN and CDR2 is SVGIG (reference sequence). This CDR3 has 13 amino acids. CDR3 in DNA: TGTGCCTGGAGTCGGGATTTAGGCTATGGCTACACCTTC. It is translated as CAWSRDLGYGYTF.

J is TRBJ2-7 and V is TRBV5-1; maybe TRBD2 (5 bases). There are 11 residues in the CDR3. Per germline, CDR1 SGHRS and CDR2 YFSETQ. The V and J ends lost 4 bases and 6 bases respectively, with 8 bases between them. The CDR3 reads CASSAGREQYF. DNA of the CDR3: TGCGCCAGCAGCGCGGGCCGCGAGCAGTACTTC.

The genes are TRBV10-2 and TRBJ2-1; unclear D gene. The CDR3 contains 15 residues. Trimming left V 6 bases short and J 5 bases short, with 17 bases between. Germline lookup yields CDR1 WSHSY and CDR2 SAAADI. Here the CDR3 DNA reads TGCGCCAGCAGCGAAAGAGGTAGGATGGACAATGAGCAGTTCTTC. Residues: CASSERGRMDNEQFF.

The rearrangement links TRBV27 to TRBJ1-1, with 8 bases lining up with TRBD1. Losses at the gene ends were 3 bases for V and 5 bases for J; bases not matched to a gene: 2. The germline CDR1 and CDR2 sequences are MNHEY and SMNVEV (reference sequence). CDR3 length: 13 residues. CDR3 DNA: TGTGCCAGCAGTTTCAACAGGGGGACTGAAGCTTTCTTT. It yields the protein CASSFNRGTEAFF.

The chain carries TRBV28 and TRBJ1-1; weak D call: TRBD1 (5 bases). The V end was cut by 7 bases, the J end by 7 bases, with 13 bases between. This CDR3 is built from 12 residues. Germline CDR1 is MDHEN and CDR2 is SYDVKM. The CDR3 region is CASTPRRGEAFF. For the CDR3, the DNA is TGTGCCAGCACCCCCCGGAGGGGTGAAGCTTTCTTT.

This clone was seen more than once but under ten times. The DNA of the CDR3 is TGTGCCAGCAGTCTATTACCGGACACTGAAGCTTTCTTT. Its protein product is CASSLLPDTEAFF. The gene calls are TRBV28 and TRBJ1-1, with D unclear. Germline V gene sequence: CDR1 MDHEN, CDR2 SYDVKM. Deletions cut 5 bases from V and 3 bases from J, with 10 bases between. This CDR3 is built from 13 residues.

The chain uses TRBV27 and TRBJ2-5, with D unresolved. This CDR3 has 14 residues. CDR1 and CDR2 (germline): MNHEY, SMNVEV (reference sequence). Trimming took 6 bases from V and 5 from J, leaving 16 bases between them. The CDR3 spells CASRRTGTVETQYF. For the CDR3, the DNA is TGTGCCAGCAGACGAACGGGTACGGTGGAGACCCAGTACTTC.

The V and J genes are TRBV29-1 and TRBJ1-2; possibly TRBD1 for D (5 bases). The V end lost 7 bases, the J end lost 5 bases, and 17 bases lay between the germline ends. CDR1 and CDR2 (germline): SQVTM, ANQGSEA. The CDR3 spans 13 residues. CDR3 coding DNA: TGCAGCGCTGGACCGGACATCTTATATGGCTACACCTTC. Protein sequence: CSAGPDILYGYTF.

This clone was detected ten times or more. The CDR3 region has the DNA TGCGCCAGCAGGCGGACAGGGGAGAGTGTGTCCTACGAGCAGTACTTC. It codes for CASRRTGESVSYEQYF. The rearrangement links TRBV5-1 to TRBJ2-7; the match to TRBD1 covers 9 bases. This CDR3 spans 16 amino acids. Trimming cost V 5 bases and J 1 base; bases outside gene matches: 10. CDR1 is SGHRS and CDR2 is YFSETQ in the germline V gene.

The count of this clone is one. The chain is built from TRBV5-1 and TRBJ1-4; tentatively, D is TRBD1 (6 bases). The V gene's germline CDR1 is SGHRS and CDR2 YFSETQ. Trimming left V 3 bases short and J 10 bases short, with 7 bases between. The CDR3 has 11 residues. CDR3 protein: CASSSQGKLFF. CDR3 in DNA: TGCGCCAGCAGCTCACAGGGAAAACTGTTTTTT.

Only a few counts were recorded for this clone. The chain is built from TRBV28 and TRBJ1-2; D is ambiguous. Trimming shortened V by 2 bases and J by 2 bases, and 9 bases separated the two germline ends. The CDR3 extends over 14 amino acids. Germline V lookup: CDR1 MDHEN, CDR2 SYDVKM. The CDR3 region has the DNA TGTGCCAGCAGTTTAGCAGGCGAGAACTATGGCTACACCTTC. Encoded protein: CASSLAGENYGYTF.

The genes are TRBV29-1 and TRBJ2-7; 9 positions match TRBD1. The CDR3 length is 14 residues. Germline values: CDR1 SQVTM, CDR2 ANQGSEA. Losses at the gene ends were 6 bases for V and 2 bases for J; bases not matched to a gene: 8. The CDR3 loop is CSVVPGQGAYEQYF. CDR3 in DNA: TGCAGCGTGGTACCGGGACAGGGCGCCTACGAGCAGTACTTC.

This chain links TRBV19 with TRBJ2-7, with a weak D call TRBD1 (5 bases). The germline V gene has CDR1 LNHDA and CDR2 SQIVND (reference sequence). The V end lost 3 bases, the J end lost 4 bases, and 16 bases lay between the germline ends. This CDR3 has 15 amino acids. As DNA, the CDR3 is TGTGCCAGTAGTATTGAGTCAGGGTCAAGGTACGAGCAGTACTTC. Protein: CASSIESGSRYEQYF.

The CDR3 DNA follows: TGTGCCAGCAGCTTAGGGGACAGAGCGAACACTGAAGCTTTCTTT. Its translation: CASSLGDRANTEAFF. V and J are TRBV5-4 and TRBJ1-1, with TRBD1 matching over 7 bases. Trimming removed 2 bases from V and 1 base from J; junction bases left unmatched: 5. This CDR3 has 15 residues. The germline V gene has CDR1 SGHNT and CDR2 YYREEE (reference sequence).

This clone has a single count. CDR3 bases: TGCGCCAGCAGCCACCGGCAGGGCACTGAAGCTTTCTTT. It is translated as CASSHRQGTEAFF. The chain carries TRBV4-1 and TRBJ1-1; D perhaps matches TRBD1 (5 bases). The V end lost 3 bases, the J end lost 4 bases, and 9 bases lay between the germline ends. Germline CDR1 reads MGHRA; CDR2 reads YSYEKL. The CDR3 has 13 residues.

This chain uses TRBV9 with TRBJ1-6, with D uncertain. V was shortened by 4 bases and J by 5 bases, with 13 bases between the two germline ends. CDR3 length: 15 amino acids. Germline V gene lookup returns CDR1 SGDLS and CDR2 YYNGEE. The DNA for the CDR3 is TGTGCCAGCAGCTACTTAGAGCGAGATAATTCACCCCTCCACTTT. It specifies CASSYLERDNSPLHF. Complete variable domain (other parts from reference TRBV9 and TRBJ1-6): DSGVTQTPKHLITATGQRVTLRCSPRSGDLSVYWYQQSLDQGLQFLIQYYNGEERAKGNILERFSAQQFPDLHSELNLSSLELGDSALYFCASSYLERDNSPLHFGNGTRLTVT.

The chain links TRBV3-1 (or the pseudogene TRBV3-2) to TRBJ1-1; possible D gene TRBD1, 6 bases. Germline V CDR1 and CDR2: LGHDT, YNNKEL (reference sequence). The length of the CDR3 is 15 residues. V was trimmed by 1 base and J by 5 bases, leaving 14 bases between them. CDR3 loop: CASSQAATGRTEAFF. The CDR3 region has the DNA TGTGCCAGCAGCCAAGCCGCGACAGGACGTACTGAAGCTTTCTTT.

The chain is built from TRBV7-8 and TRBJ2-3; perhaps TRBD1 as D (5 bases). The CDR3 is 14 residues long. The germline CDR1 and CDR2 sequences are SGHVS and FQNEAQ. Trimming shortened V by 5 bases and J by 4 bases, and 13 bases separated the two germline ends. The CDR3 spells CASSRRQPPDTQYF. Written as DNA, the CDR3 is TGTGCCAGCAGCCGCCGACAGCCCCCAGATACGCAGTATTTT.

This clone was seen more than once but under ten times. The CDR3 loop reads CASSSNRPTWESTEAFF. Here the CDR3 DNA reads TGTGCCAGCAGCTCCAACAGACCTACCTGGGAGAGCACTGAAGCTTTCTTT. V and J are TRBV11-2 and TRBJ1-1; D uncertain. The germline V and J ends were trimmed by 4 bases and 4 bases, with 22 bases remaining between them. This CDR3 is 17 amino acids long. Germline loops: CDR1 SGHAT, CDR2 FQNNGV.

V is TRBV5-1 and J is TRBJ1-1, with D perhaps TRBD1 (6 bases). V gave up 1 base and J gave up 5 bases, with 12 bases separating them. CDR1 is SGHRS and CDR2 is YFSETQ in the germline V gene. The CDR3 loop spans 14 amino acids. The CDR3 sequence is CASSLQGGRTEAFF. The CDR3 DNA follows: TGCGCCAGCAGCTTGCAAGGGGGTAGGACTGAAGCTTTCTTT.